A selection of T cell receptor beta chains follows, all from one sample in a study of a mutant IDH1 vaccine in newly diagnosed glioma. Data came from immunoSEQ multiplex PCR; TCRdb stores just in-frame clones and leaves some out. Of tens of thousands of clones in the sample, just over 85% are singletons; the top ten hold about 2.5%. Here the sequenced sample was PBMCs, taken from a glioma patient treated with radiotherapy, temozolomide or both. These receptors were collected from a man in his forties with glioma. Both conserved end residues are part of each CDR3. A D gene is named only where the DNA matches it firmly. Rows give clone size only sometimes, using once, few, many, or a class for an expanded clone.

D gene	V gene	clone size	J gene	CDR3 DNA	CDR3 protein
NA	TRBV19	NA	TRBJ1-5	TGTGCCAGTAGTACCCAGACAGAGTCGCCCCAGCATTTT	CASSTQTESPQHF
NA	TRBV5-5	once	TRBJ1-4	TGTGCCAGCAGCTTGTACCTCGGTGAAAAACTGTTTTTT	CASSLYLGEKLFF
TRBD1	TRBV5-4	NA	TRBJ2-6	TGTGCCAGCAGCTATGGACAGGGGGCATCTGGGGCCAACGTCCTGACTTTC	CASSYGQGASGANVLTF
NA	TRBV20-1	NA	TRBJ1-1	TGCAGCGGGGCTGAAGCTTTCTTT	CSGAEAFF
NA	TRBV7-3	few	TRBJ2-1	TGTGCCAGCAGCTTAAACACGGTAGGTAGGGCCAATGAGCAGTTCTTC	CASSLNTVGRANEQFF
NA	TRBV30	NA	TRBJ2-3	TGTGCCTGGACGGTATTCCGGGGCAGGCTGAATCTAACAGATACGCAGTATTTT	CAWTVFRGRLNLTDTQYF
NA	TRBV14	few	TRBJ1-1	TGTGCCAGCAGCCAACAGGGTGACACTGAAGCTTTCTTT	CASSQQGDTEAFF
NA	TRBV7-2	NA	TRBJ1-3	TGTGCCAGCAGGCCGGGGGGGGGTGGAAACACCATATATTTT	CASRPGGGGNTIYF
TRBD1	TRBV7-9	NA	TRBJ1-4	TGTGCCAGCAGCTTAACGACAGGGTTAAGTGAAAAACTGTTTTTT	CASSLTTGLSEKLFF
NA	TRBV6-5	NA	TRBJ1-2	TGTGCCAGCAGTTACTCTGCTAACTATGGCTACACCTTC	CASSYSANYGYTF
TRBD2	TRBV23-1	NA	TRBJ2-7	TGCGCCCCTACTACAACTCCCCAGCGGGAGAGGTACGAGCAGTACTTC	CAPTTTPQRERYEQYF
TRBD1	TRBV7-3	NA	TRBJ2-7	TGTGCCAGCAGCTTTGCACAGGGGCCCTACGAGCAGTACTTC	CASSFAQGPYEQYF
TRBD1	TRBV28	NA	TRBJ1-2	TGTGCCAGCAGACGGGACAGGGGAAGTGGCTACACCTTC	CASRRDRGSGYTF
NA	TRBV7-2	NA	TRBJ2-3	TGTGCCAGCAGCTACATGCGGGATACGCAGTATTTT	CASSYMRDTQYF
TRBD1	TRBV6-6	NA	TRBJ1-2	TGTGCCAGCAGTTCCCGGACAGGGGGCCTTGGCTACACCTTC	CASSSRTGGLGYTF
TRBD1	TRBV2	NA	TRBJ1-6	TGTGCCAGCAGGGACAGGGGGCTTTCACCCCTCCACTTT	CASRDRGLSPLHF
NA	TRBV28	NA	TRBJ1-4	TGTGCCAGCAGCACAGGGTTTCGTGAAAAACTGTTTTTT	CASSTGFREKLFF
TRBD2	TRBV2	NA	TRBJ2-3	TGTGCCAGCAGTGGACTAGCGGGTAGCACAGATACGCAGTATTTT	CASSGLAGSTDTQYF
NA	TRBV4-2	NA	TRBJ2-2	TGTGCCAGCAGCCAAGGGTACGGGGAGCTGTTTTTT	CASSQGYGELFF
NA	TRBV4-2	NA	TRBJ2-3	TGTGCCAGCAGCCAAGTCTACAGGGAACTCGGTGGTACGCAGTATTTT	CASSQVYRELGGTQYF
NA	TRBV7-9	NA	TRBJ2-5	TGTGCCAGCAGCTTATACGGGCAGGGGTCGGGGGGAGAGACCCAGTACTTC	CASSLYGQGSGGETQYF
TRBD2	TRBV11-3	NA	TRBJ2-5	TGTGCCAGCAGCTCGCAATCGGGGGGCCAAGAGACCCAGTACTTC	CASSSQSGGQETQYF
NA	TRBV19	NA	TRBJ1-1	TGTGCCAGTAATCCAGCCAGCCCACTGAACACTGAAGCTTTCTTT	CASNPASPLNTEAFF
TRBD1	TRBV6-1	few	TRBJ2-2	TGTGCCAGCAGTGTGGGACAGGCTTGGGAGACCGGGGAGCTGTTTTTT	CASSVGQAWETGELFF
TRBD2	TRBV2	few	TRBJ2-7	TGTGCCAGCAGTGATCCTAGCGGGATCTCCTACGAGCAGTACTTC	CASSDPSGISYEQYF
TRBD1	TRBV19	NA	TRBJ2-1	TGTGCCAGTGCCGGGACAGGATCGGGCAATGAGCAGTTCTTC	CASAGTGSGNEQFF
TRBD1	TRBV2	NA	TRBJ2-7	TGTGCCAGCAGGAGACAGGGAATCGCCTACGAGCAGTACTTC	CASRRQGIAYEQYF
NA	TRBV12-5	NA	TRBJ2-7	TGTGCTAGTCAGTACAGCTCCTACGAGCAGTACTTC	CASQYSSYEQYF
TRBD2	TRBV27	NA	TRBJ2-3	TGTGCCAGCAGTTTTAGGCGGGAGGGCACAGATACGCAGTATTTT	CASSFRREGTDTQYF
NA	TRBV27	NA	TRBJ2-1	TGTGCCAGCAGTTTAATGCGGTTCGATGAGCAGTTCTTC	CASSLMRFDEQFF
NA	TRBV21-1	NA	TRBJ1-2	TGTGCCAGCAGCAAGTGGACAGCGGGGTTTAACTATGGCTACACCTTC	CASSKWTAGFNYGYTF
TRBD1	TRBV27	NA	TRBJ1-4	TGTGCCAGCAGTTTATCGGGGACAGGCGGTGAAAAACTGTTTTTT	CASSLSGTGGEKLFF
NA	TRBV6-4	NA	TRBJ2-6	TGTGCCAGCAGTGACTCGACGACCGGGGCCAACGTCCTGACTTTC	CASSDSTTGANVLTF
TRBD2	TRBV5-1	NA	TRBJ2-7	TGCGCCAGCAGCTTGGCTAGCGGGACCTACGAGCAGTACTTC	CASSLASGTYEQYF
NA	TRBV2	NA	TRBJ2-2	TGTGCCAGCAGTGAAGCATATCCCGGGGAGCTGTTTTTT	CASSEAYPGELFF
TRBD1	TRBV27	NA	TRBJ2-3	TGTGCCACTCGGGCATTTCGGGACAGGGCCACAGATACGCAGTATTTT	CATRAFRDRATDTQYF
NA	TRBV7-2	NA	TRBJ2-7	TGTGCCAGCAGATCAGGACTGTCCACCTACGAGCAGTACTTC	CASRSGLSTYEQYF
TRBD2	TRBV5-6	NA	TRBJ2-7	TGTGCCAGCAGCATCGCGCCTAGCGGGAGGGTTTACGAGCAGTACTTC	CASSIAPSGRVYEQYF
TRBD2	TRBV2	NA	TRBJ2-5	TGTGCCAGCAGTGATTCGGCCCTAGCGGGAGGGAAGGCCCAGTACTTC	CASSDSALAGGKAQYF
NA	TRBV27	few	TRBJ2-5	TGTGCCAGCACGGTGGACTATCGGGGGGCGGGAGCCCGGGGGACCCAGTACTTC	CASTVDYRGAGARGTQYF
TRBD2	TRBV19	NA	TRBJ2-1	TGTGCCAGTAGTATTACCAGCGGGAGTGGAAATGAGCAGTTCTTC	CASSITSGSGNEQFF
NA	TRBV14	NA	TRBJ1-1	TGTGCCAGCAGCCGGCAGATGAACACTGAAGCTTTCTTT	CASSRQMNTEAFF
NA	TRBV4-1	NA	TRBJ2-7	TGCGCCAGCAGCCACCCTCCTAGGCGGAGCGAGCAGTACTTC	CASSHPPRRSEQYF
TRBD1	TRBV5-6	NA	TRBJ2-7	TGTGCCAGCAGACCTAGACAGGGGGCGCGCGAGCAGTACTTC	CASRPRQGAREQYF
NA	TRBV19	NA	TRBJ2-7	TGTGCCAGTAGTATGTCCGGGGGCGAGCAGTACTTC	CASSMSGGEQYF
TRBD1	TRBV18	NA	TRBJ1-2	TGTGCCAGCTCACCTTCGCGACAGGGCCTTTATGGCTACACCTTC	CASSPSRQGLYGYTF
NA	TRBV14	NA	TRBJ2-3	TGTGCCAGCAGCCTTACTAGAGATACGCAGTATTTT	CASSLTRDTQYF
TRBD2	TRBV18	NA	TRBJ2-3	TGTGCCAGCTCACCAGGGACTAGCGGGAGGGAAGATACGCAGTATTTT	CASSPGTSGREDTQYF
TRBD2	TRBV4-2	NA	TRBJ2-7	TGTGCCAGCGGTAGCGGGGGCCCCTACGAGCAGTACTTC	CASGSGGPYEQYF
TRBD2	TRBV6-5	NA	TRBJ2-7	TGTGCCAGCAGTGCGCCTAGCGGTTCCTACGAGCAGTACTTC	CASSAPSGSYEQYF
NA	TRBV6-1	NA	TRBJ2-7	TGTGCCAGCAGTGTGGGCCAGTGGGAGCAGTACTTC	CASSVGQWEQYF
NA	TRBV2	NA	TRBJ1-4	TGTGCCAGCAAGCAACAGTTTAATGAAAAACTGTTTTTT	CASKQQFNEKLFF
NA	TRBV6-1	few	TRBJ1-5	TGTGCCAGCAGTGAACGACAGGCCGGTCAGCCCCAGCATTTT	CASSERQAGQPQHF
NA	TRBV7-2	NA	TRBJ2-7	TGTGCCAGCAGCTGGGACCGATCGGGCGAGCAGTACTTC	CASSWDRSGEQYF
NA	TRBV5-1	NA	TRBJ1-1	TGCGCCAGCCGAGGGGGATCTTACACTGAAGCTTTCTTT	CASRGGSYTEAFF